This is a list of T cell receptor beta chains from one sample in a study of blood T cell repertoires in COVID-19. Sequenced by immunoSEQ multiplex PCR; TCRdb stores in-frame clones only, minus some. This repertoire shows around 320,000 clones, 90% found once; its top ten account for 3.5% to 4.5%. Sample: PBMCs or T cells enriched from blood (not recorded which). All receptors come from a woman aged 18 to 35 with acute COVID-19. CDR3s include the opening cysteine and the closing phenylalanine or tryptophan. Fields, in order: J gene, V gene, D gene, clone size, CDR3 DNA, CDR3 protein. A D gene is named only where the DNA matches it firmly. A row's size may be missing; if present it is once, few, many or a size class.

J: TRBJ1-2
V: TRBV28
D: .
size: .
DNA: TGTGCCAGCAGCTACCCCGCGCAGGTCAACTATGGCTACACCTTC
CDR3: CASSYPAQVNYGYTF

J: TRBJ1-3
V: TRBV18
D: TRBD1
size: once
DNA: TGTGCCAGCTCACCACGGGCGGACAGGGCCATCTTCTCTGGAAACACCATATATTTT
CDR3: CASSPRADRAIFSGNTIYF

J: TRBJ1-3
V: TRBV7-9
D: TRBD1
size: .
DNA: TGTGCCAGCACCCCGGACAGGGGAAACACCATATATTTT
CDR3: CASTPDRGNTIYF

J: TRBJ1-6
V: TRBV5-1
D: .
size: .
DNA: TGCGCCAGCAGAGGGAGCTCCTATAATTCACCCCTCCACTTT
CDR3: CASRGSSYNSPLHF

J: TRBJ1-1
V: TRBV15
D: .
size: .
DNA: TGTGCCACCAGCAGAGCTGGCAGGCTGAACACTGAAGCTTTCTTT
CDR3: CATSRAGRLNTEAFF

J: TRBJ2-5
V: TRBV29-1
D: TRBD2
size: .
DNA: TGCAGCGCCATTAGGGGACTAGCGGGAGGCGGGGAGACCCAGTACTTC
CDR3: CSAIRGLAGGGETQYF

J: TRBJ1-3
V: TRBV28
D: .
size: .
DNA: TGTGCCAGCAGTATCCCTAAGAAGTCTGGAAACACCATATATTTT
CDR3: CASSIPKKSGNTIYF

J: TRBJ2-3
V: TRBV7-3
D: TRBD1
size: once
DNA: TGTGCCAGCAGCGACAGGGTCACAGATACGCAGTATTTT
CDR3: CASSDRVTDTQYF

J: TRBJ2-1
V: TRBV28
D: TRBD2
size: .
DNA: TGTGCCAGCACTATTCAGCTCCGAACTAGCGGTTACAATGAGCAGTTCTTC
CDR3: CASTIQLRTSGYNEQFF

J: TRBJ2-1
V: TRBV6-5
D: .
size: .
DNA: TGTGCCAGCAGTTACGAGCATTTCGGCAATGAGCAGTTCTTC
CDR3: CASSYEHFGNEQFF

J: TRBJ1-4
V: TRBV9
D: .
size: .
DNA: TGTGCCAGCAGCGACCAGGGAGAAAAACTGTTTTTT
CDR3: CASSDQGEKLFF

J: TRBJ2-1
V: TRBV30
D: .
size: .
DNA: TGTGCCTGGAGTGTTTTCGGAGGGAGCTCCTACAATGAGCAGTTCTTC
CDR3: CAWSVFGGSSYNEQFF

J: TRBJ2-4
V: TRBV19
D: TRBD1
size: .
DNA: TGTGCCAGTAGTATAGGAAGGTGGCAGGGGGAAGCCAAAAACATTCAGTACTTC
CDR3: CASSIGRWQGEAKNIQYF

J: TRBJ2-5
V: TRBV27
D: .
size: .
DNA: TGTGCCAGCAGTCCTGACTACCAAGAGACCCAGTACTTC
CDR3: CASSPDYQETQYF

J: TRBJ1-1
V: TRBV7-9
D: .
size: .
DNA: TGTGCCAGCAGCTCACGACAGCGAGCCCGGCTTGAAGCTTTCTTT
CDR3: CASSSRQRARLEAFF

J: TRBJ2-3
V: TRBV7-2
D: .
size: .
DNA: TGTGCCAGCAGCTTAGTTGGAGGCAGCCTGATCACAGATACGCAGTATTTT
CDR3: CASSLVGGSLITDTQYF

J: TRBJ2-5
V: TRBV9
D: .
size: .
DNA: TGTGCCAGCAGCGCGGGGTCTCAGGCGGTGGAGACCCAGTACTTC
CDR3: CASSAGSQAVETQYF

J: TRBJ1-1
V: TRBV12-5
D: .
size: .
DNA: TGTGCTAGTGGTTTGGTACATAACACTGAAGCTTTCTTT
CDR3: CASGLVHNTEAFF

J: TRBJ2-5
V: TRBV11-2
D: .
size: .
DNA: TGTGCCAGCCCTCCTCGGGACAATCAAGAGACCCAGTACTTC
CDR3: CASPPRDNQETQYF

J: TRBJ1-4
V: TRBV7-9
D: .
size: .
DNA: TGTGCCAGCAGCTTGGGAGTTGCAACTAATGAAAAACTGTTTTTT
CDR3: CASSLGVATNEKLFF

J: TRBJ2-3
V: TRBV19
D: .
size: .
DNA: TGTGCCAGTAGTTCGGGGGGCGGTCCAGATACGCAGTATTTT
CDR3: CASSSGGGPDTQYF

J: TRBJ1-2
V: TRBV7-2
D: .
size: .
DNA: TGTGCCAGCAGCGACTCAGGGTGGGCCTATGGCTACACCTTC
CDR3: CASSDSGWAYGYTF

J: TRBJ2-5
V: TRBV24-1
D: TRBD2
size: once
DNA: TGTGCCACCAGTGATTTGCCGGCTAGCGGGAGACAAGAGACCCAGTACTTC
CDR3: CATSDLPASGRQETQYF

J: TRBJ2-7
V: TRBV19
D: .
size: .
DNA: TGTGCCACGCGCCGAGCGTCCAGTCTGGCCTACGAGCAGTACTTC
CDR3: CATRRASSLAYEQYF

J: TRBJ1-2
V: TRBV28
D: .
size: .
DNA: TGTGCCAGCAGTTTAGAAAACAGCTATGGCTACACCTTC
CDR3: CASSLENSYGYTF

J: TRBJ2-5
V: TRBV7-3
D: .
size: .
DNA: TGTGCCAGCAGACTTCTAGGAAGGAAGACCCAGTACTTC
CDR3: CASRLLGRKTQYF

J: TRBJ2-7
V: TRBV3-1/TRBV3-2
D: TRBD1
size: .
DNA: TGTGCCAGCAGCCATCCAGACAGGGGGCTCTACGAGCAGTACTTC
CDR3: CASSHPDRGLYEQYF

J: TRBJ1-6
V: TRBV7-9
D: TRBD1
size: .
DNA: TGTGCCAGCAGCGCCCGGGACAGAGATAATTCACCCCTCCACTTT
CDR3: CASSARDRDNSPLHF

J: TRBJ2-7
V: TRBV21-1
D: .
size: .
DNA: TGTGCCAGCAGCAAGACCCCACCAGGGATCGCGGGACCCGCCTGGGAGCAGTACTTC
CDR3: CASSKTPPGIAGPAWEQYF

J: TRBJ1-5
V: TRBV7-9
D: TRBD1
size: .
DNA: TGTGCCAGCAGCTCCGGGACAGGGGGAGGCATCTATAGCAATCAGCCCCAGCATTTT
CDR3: CASSSGTGGGIYSNQPQHF

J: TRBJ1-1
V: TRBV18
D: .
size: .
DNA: TGTGCCACCACGGGGGGGGTGGGTATGAACACTGAAGCTTTCTTT
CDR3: CATTGGVGMNTEAFF

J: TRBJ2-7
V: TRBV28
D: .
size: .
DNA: TGTGCCAGCAGTTTAGGGTCGGAGCTCCCCTACGAGCAGTACTTC
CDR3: CASSLGSELPYEQYF

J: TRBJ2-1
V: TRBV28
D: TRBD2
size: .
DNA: TGTGCCAGCAGTTTAGTAGCGGGACGACCGTTAAATGAGCAGTTCTTC
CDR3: CASSLVAGRPLNEQFF

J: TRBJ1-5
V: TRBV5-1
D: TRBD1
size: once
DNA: TGCGCCAGCCAAAAAACAGGGGTTCGGGGAAATCAGCCCCAGCATTTT
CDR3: CASQKTGVRGNQPQHF

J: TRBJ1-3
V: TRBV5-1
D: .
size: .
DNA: TGCGCCAGCAGCTTGGCGGGCTCTGGAAACACCATATATTTT
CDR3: CASSLAGSGNTIYF

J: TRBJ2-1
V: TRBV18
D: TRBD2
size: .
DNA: TGTGCCAGCTCACCACCGAGACTAGCGGGAGGAGCACCGTACAATGAGCAGTTCTTC
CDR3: CASSPPRLAGGAPYNEQFF

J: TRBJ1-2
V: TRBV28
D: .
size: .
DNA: TGTGCCAGCAGTTTAGGCCCACAGGGCTTGAACTATGGCTACACCTTC
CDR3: CASSLGPQGLNYGYTF

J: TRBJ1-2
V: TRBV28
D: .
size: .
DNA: TGTGCCAGCAGTTCTAGGAACTATGGCTACACCTTC
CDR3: CASSSRNYGYTF

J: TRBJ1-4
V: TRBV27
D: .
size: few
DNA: TGTGCCAGCAGTTCCCTCCGGGGGGCTCTTGAAAAACTGTTTTTT
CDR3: CASSSLRGALEKLFF

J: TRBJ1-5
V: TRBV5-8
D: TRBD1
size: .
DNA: TGTGCCAGCAGCTCGACAGGGTCATTTCAGCCCCAGCATTTT
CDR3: CASSSTGSFQPQHF

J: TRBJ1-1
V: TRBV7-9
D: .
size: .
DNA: TGTGCCAGCAGCTCCGGGGTTCTCTCGGGGACTGAAGCTTTCTTT
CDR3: CASSSGVLSGTEAFF

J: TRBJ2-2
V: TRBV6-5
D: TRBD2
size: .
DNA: TGTGCCAGCACCCTAGCGGAGTCCGGGGAGCTGTTTTTT
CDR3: CASTLAESGELFF

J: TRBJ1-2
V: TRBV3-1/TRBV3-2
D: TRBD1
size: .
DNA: TGTGCCAGCAGCTTTCGACAGGGGTTAAATGGCTACACCTTC
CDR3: CASSFRQGLNGYTF

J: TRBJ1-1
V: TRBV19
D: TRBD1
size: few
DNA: TGTGCCAGTCTTCGACAGGGGTTGAACACTGAAGCTTTCTTT
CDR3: CASLRQGLNTEAFF